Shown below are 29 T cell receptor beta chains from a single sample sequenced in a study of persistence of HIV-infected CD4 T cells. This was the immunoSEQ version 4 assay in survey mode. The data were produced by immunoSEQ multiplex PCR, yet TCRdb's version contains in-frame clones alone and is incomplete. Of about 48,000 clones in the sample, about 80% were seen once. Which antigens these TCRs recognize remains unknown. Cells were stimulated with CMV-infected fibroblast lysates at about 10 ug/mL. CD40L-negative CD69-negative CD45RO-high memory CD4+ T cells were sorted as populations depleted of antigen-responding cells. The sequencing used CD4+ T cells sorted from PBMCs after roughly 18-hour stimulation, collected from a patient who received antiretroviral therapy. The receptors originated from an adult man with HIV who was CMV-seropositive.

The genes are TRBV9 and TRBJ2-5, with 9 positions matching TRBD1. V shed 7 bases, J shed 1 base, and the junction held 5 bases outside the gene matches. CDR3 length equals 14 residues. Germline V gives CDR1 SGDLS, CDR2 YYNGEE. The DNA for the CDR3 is TGTGCCAGCGGGGGGACAGGGTTCCAAGAGACCCAGTACTTC. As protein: CASGGTGFQETQYF.

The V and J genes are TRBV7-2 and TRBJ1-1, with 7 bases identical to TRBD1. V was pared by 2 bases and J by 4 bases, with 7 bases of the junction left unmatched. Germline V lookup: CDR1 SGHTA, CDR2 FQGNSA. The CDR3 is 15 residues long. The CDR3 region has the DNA TGTGCCAGCAGCTTATTTTCTCAGGGGGGCACTGAAGCTTTCTTT. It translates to CASSLFSQGGTEAFF.

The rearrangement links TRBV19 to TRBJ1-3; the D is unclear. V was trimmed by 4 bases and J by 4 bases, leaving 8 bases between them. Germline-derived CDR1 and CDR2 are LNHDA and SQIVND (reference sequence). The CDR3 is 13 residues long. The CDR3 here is CASSTSGGNTIYF. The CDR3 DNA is TGTGCCAGTAGTACCAGCGGAGGAAACACCATATATTTT. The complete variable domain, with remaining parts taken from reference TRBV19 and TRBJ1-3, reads DGGITQSPKYLFRKEGQNVTLSCEQNLNHDAMYWYRQDPGQGLRLIYYSQIVNDFQKGDIAEGYSVSREKKESFPLTVTSAQKNPTAFYLCASSTSGGNTIYFGEGSWLTVV.

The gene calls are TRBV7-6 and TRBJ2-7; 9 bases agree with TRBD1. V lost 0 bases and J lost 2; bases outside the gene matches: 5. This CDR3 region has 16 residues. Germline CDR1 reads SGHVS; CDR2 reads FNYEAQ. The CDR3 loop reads CASSLAGTGIPYEQYF. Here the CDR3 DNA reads TGTGCCAGCAGCTTAGCAGGGACAGGGATCCCCTACGAGCAGTACTTC.

CDR3 DNA sequence: TGTGCCAGCAGCTTAGATCTAGGCGAGCAGTACTTC. Protein sequence: CASSLDLGEQYF. The chain is built from TRBV7-2 and TRBJ2-7; D is uncertain. CDR3 length equals 12 residues. The germline gives CDR1 SGHTA, CDR2 FQGNSA. The V end lost 1 base, the J end lost 6 bases, and 7 bases lay between the germline ends. Filled out from reference TRBV7-2 and TRBJ2-7, the complete variable domain reads GAGVSQSPSNKVTEKGKDVELRCDPISGHTALYWYRQSLGQGLEFLIYFQGNSAPDKSGLPSDRFSAERTGGSVSTLTIQRTQQEDSAVYLCASSLDLGEQYFGPGTRLTVT.

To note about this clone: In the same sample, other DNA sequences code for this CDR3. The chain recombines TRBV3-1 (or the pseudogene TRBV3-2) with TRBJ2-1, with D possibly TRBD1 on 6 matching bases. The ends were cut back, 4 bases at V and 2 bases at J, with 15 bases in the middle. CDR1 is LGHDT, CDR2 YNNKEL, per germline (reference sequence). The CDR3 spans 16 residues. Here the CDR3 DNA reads TGTGCCAGCAGCCTAAGAGGGGGTGGACCCTACAATGAGCAGTTCTTC. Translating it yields CASSLRGGGPYNEQFF.

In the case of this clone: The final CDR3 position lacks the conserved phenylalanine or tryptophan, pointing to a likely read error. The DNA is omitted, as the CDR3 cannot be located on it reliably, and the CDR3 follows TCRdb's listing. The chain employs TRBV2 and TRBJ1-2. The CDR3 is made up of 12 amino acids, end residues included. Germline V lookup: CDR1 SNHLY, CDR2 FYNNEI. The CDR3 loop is CASSASRDSVQG.

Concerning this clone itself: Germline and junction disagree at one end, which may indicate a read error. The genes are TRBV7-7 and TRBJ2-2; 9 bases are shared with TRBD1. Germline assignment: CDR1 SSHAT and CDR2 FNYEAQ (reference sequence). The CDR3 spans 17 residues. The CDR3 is CASSVTTGQGTTGELFF. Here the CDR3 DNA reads TGTGCTAGCAGCGTTACGACGGGACAGGGAACCACCGGGGAGCTGTTTTTT.

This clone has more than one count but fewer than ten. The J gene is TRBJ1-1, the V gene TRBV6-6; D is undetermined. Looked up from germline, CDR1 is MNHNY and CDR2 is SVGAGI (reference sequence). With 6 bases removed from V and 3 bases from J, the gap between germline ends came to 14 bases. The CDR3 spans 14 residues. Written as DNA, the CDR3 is TGTGCCAGCAGCTACAATGAGGAGCACACTGAAGCTTTCTTT. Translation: CASSYNEEHTEAFF.

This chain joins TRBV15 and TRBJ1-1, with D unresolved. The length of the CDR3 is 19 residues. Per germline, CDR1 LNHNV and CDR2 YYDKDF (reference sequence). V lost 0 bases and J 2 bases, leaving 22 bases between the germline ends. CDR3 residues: CATSRDLMTNWVLNTEAFF. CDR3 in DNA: TGTGCCACCAGCAGAGATCTCATGACGAATTGGGTCCTTAACACTGAAGCTTTCTTT. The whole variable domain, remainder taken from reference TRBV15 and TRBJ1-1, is DAMVIQNPRYQVTQFGKPVTLSCSQTLNHNVMYWYQQKSSQAPKLLFHYYDKDFNNEADTPDNFQSRRPNTSFCFLDIRSPGLGDTAMYLCATSRDLMTNWVLNTEAFFGQGTRLTVV.

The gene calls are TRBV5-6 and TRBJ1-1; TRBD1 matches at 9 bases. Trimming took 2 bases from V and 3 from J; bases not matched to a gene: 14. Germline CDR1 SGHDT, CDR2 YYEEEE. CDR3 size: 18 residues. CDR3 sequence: CASSFSSTGGVLDTEAFF. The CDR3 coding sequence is TGTGCCAGCAGCTTTTCTTCAACAGGGGGCGTTCTGGACACTGAAGCTTTCTTT.

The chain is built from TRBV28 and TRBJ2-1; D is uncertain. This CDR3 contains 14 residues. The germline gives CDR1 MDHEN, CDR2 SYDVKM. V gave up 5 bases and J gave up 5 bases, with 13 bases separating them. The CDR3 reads CASSPQRRNNEQFF. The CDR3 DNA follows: TGTGCCAGCAGTCCTCAAAGACGGAACAATGAGCAGTTCTTC.

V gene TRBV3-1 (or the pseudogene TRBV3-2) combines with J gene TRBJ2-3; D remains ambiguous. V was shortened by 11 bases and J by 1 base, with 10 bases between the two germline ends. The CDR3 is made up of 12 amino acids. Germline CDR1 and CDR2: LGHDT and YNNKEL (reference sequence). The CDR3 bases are TGTGCCCCCCTGTGGGGCACAGATACGCAGTATTTT. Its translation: CAPLWGTDTQYF.

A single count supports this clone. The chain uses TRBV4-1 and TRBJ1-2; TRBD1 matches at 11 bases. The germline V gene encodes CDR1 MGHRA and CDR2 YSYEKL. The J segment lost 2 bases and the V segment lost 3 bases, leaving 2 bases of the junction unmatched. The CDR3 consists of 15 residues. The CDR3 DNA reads TGCGCCAGCAGCCAGTGGGACAGGGGGAACTATGGCTACACCTTC. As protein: CASSQWDRGNYGYTF.

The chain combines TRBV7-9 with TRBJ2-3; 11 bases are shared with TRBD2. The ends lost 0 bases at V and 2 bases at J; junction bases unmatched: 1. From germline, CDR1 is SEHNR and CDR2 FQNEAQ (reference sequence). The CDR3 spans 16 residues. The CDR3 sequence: CASSLATSGITDTQYF. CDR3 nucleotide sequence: TGTGCCAGCAGCTTAGCGACTAGCGGGATCACAGATACGCAGTATTTT.

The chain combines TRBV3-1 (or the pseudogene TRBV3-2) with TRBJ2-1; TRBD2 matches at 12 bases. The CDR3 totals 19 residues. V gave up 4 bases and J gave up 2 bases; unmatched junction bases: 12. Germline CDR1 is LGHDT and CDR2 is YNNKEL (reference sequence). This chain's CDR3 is CASSPKILSSGGAYNEQFF. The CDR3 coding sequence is TGTGCCAGCAGCCCCAAGATCTTATCTAGCGGGGGGGCCTACAATGAGCAGTTCTTC.

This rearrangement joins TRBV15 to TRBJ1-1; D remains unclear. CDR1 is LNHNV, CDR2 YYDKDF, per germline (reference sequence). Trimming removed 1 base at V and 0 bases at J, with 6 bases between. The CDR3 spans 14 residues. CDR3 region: CATSRGRVNTEAFF. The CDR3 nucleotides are TGTGCCACCAGCAGAGGTCGGGTGAACACTGAAGCTTTCTTT.

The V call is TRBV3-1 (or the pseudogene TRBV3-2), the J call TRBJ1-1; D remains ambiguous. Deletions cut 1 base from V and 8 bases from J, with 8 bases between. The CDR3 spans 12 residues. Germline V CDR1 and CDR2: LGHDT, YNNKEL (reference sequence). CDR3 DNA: TGTGCCAGCAGCCAAGGGGCCAGGGAAGCTTTCTTT. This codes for CASSQGAREAFF.

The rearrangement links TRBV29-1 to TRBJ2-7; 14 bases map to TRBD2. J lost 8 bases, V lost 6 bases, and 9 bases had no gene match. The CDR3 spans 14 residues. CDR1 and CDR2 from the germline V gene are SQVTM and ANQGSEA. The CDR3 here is CSVRGGLAGDKQYF. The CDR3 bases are TGCAGCGTGAGAGGGGGACTAGCGGGAGACAAGCAGTACTTC.

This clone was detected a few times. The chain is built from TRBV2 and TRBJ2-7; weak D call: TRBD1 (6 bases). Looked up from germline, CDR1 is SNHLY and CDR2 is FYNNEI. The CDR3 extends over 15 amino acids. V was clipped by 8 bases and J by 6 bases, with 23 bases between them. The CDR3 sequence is CASSNLHRDEAEQYF. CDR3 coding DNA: TGTGCCAGCTCAAATCTTCACAGGGATGAGGCCGAGCAGTACTTC.

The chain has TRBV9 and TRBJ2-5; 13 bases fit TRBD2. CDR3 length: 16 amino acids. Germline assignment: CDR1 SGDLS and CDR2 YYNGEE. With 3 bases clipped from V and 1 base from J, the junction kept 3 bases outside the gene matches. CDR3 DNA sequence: TGTGCCAGCAGCGGAGGACTAGCGGGGGTCCAAGAGACCCAGTACTTC. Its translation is CASSGGLAGVQETQYF.

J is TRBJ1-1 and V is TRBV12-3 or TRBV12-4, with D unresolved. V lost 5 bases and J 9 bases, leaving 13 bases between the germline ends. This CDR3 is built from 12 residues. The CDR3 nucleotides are TGTGCCAGCAGTACCTTAAGAGGGAAAGCTTTCTTT. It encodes CASSTLRGKAFF.

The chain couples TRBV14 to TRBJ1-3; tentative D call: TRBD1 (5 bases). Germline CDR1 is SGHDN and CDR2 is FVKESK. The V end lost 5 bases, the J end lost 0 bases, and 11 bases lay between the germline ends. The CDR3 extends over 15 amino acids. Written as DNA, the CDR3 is TGTGCCAGCAGCTCCCGGGACCTCTCTGGAAACACCATATATTTT. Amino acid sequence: CASSSRDLSGNTIYF.

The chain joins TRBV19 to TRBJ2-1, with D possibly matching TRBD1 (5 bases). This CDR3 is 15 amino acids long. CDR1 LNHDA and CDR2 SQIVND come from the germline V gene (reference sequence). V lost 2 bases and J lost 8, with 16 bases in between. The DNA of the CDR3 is TGTGCCAGTAGTATAATTGCCCGGCAGGGCCATGAGCAGTTCTTC. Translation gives CASSIIARQGHEQFF. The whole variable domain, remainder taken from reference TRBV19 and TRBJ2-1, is DGGITQSPKYLFRKEGQNVTLSCEQNLNHDAMYWYRQDPGQGLRLIYYSQIVNDFQKGDIAEGYSVSREKKESFPLTVTSAQKNPTAFYLCASSIIARQGHEQFFGPGTRLTVL.

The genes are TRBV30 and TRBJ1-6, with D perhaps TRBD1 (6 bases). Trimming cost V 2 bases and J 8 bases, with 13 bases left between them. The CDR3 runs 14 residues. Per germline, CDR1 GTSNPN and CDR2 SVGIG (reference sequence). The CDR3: CAWSLRGVDSPLHF. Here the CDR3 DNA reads TGTGCCTGGAGTCTTAGGGGGGTGGATTCACCCCTCCACTTT.

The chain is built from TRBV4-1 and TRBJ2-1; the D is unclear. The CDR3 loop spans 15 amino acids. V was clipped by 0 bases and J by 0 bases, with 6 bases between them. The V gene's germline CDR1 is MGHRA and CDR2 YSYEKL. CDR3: CASSQDTASYNEQFF. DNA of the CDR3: TGCGCCAGCAGCCAAGATACAGCCTCCTACAATGAGCAGTTCTTC.

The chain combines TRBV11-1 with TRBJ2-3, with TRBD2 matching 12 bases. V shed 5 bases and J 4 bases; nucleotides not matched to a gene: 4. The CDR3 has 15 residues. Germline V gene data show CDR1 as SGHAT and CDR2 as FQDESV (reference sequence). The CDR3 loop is CASSRTSGIPDTQYF. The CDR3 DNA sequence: TGTGCCAGCAGCCGGACTAGCGGGATCCCAGATACGCAGTATTTT.

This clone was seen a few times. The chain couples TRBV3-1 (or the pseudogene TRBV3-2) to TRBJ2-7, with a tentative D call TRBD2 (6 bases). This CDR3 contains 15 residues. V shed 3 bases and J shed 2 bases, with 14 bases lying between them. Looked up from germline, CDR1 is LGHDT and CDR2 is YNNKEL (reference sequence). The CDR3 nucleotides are TGTGCCAGCAGCCAGGGGAGCGGGTCTACCTACGAGCAGTACTTC. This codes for CASSQGSGSTYEQYF.

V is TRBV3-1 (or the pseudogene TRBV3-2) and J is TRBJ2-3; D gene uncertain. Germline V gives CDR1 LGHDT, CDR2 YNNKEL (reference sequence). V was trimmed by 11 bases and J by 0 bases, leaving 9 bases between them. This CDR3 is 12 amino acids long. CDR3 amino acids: CAPPASTDTQYF. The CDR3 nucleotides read TGTGCCCCCCCGGCAAGCACAGATACGCAGTATTTT.